This T cell receptor (beta chain) was obtained from a study of patients and donors after allogeneic stem cell transplantation. TCRdb passed the RT-PCR reads through MiXCR, listing each CDR3 protein once. The repertoire holds some 880,000 distinct CDR3 sequences, with over 15% as singletons. The CDR3 has 13 residues. In germline, CDR1 is DFQATT, CDR2 SNEGSKA (reference sequence). V shed 3 bases and J shed 0 bases, with 8 bases lying between them. The clonotype was recovered from a human donor who was either an allogeneic HSCT recipient or a stem cell or donor lymphocyte infusion donor (not recorded which). It is not recorded whose cells these are; they may come from a transplant donor. Sequencing input: blood, either unsorted or a sorted T cell fraction (not recorded which). The chain combines TRBV20-1 with TRBJ2-5; D uncertain. The CDR3 DNA is TGCAGTGCTAGTATAGCTAACCAAGAGACCCAGTACTTC. Translating it yields CSASIANQETQYF.